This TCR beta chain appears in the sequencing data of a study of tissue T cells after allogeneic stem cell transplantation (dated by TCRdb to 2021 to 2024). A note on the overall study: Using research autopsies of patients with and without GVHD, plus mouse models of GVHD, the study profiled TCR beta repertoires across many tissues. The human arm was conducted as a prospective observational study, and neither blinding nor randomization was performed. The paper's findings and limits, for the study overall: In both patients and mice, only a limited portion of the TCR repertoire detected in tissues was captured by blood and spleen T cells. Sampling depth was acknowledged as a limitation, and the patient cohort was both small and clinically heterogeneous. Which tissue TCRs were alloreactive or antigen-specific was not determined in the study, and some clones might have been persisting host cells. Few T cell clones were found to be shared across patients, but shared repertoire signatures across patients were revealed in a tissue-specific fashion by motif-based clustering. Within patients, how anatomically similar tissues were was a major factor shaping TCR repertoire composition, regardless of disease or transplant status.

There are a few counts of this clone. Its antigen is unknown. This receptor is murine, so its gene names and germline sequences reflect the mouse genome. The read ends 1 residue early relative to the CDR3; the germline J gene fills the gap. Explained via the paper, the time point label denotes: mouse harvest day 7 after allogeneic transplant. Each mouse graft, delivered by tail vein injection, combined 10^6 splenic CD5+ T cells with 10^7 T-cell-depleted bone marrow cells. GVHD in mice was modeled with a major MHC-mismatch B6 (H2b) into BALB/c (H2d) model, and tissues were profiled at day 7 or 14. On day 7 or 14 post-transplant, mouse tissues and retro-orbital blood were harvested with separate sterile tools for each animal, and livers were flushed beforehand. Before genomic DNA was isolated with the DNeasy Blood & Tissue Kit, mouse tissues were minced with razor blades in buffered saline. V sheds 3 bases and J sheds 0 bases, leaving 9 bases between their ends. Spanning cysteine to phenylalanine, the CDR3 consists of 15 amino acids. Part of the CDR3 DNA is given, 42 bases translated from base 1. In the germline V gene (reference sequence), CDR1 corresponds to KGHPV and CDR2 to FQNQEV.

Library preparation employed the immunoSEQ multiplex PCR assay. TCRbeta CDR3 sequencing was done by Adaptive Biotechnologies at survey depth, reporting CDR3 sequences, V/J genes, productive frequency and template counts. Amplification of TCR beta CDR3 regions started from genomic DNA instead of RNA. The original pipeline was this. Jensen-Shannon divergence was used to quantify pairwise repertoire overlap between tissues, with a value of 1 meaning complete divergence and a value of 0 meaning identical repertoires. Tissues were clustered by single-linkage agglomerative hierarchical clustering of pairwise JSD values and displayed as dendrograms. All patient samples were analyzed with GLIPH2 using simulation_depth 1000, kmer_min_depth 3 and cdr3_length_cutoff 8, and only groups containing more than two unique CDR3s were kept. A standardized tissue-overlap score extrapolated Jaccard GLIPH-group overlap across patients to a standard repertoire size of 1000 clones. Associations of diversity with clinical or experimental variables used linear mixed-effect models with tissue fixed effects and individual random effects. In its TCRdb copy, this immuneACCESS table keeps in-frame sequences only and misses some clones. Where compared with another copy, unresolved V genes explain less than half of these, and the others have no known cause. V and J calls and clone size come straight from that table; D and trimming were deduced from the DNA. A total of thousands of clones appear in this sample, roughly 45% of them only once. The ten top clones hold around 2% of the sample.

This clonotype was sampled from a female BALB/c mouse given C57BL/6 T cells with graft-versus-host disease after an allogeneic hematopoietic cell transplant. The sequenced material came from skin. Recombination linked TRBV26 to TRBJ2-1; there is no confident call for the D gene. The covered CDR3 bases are TGTGCCAGCAGTCTAGAGAGAAATAACTATGCTGAGCAGTTC. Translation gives CASSLERNNYAEQF. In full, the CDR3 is CASSLERNNYAEQFF. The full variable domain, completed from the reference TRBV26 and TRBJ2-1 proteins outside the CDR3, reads NSKVIQTPRYLVKGQGQKAKMRCIPEKGHPVVFWYQQNKNNEFKFLINFQNQEVLQQIDMTEKRFSAECPSNSPCSLEIQSSEAGDSALYLCASSLERNNYAEQFFGPGTRLTVL.